Below are 3 T cell receptor beta chains sequenced from a single sample in a study of blood T cell repertoires in COVID-19. Using immunoSEQ multiplex PCR, the repertoire was profiled, and TCRdb retains in-frame clones only, with some absent. This table has 95,000 to 150,000 clones, 69% appearing once. The specimen was peripheral blood. Receptors originate from a woman aged 70 to 79 with acute or convalescent COVID-19.

The chain recombines TRBV10-3 with TRBJ2-5; TRBD2 aligns across 13 bases. Germline V gene sequence: CDR1 ENHRY, CDR2 SYGVKD. V was clipped by 5 bases and J by 5 bases; unmatched bases: 8. The CDR3 has 16 residues. CDR3 loop: CAISTTSGGTLETQYF. CDR3 DNA sequence: TGTGCCATCAGTACGACTAGCGGGGGGACTCTTGAGACCCAGTACTTC.

This clone was counted a few times. This rearrangement joins TRBV7-2 to TRBJ1-1; weak D call: TRBD1 (5 bases). V lost 7 bases and J 4 bases, leaving 16 bases between the germline ends. The CDR3 totals 14 residues. Germline CDR1 and CDR2: SGHTA and FQGNSA. The CDR3 DNA is TGTGCCAGCACCCCTAGCGGGGGGAGCACTGAAGCTTTCTTT. Translation: CASTPSGGSTEAFF.

The chain joins TRBV4-2 to TRBJ1-1; 7 positions match TRBD1. V was clipped by 5 bases and J by 1 base; unmatched bases: 4. The CDR3 length is 14 residues. Germline CDR1 reads LGHNA; CDR2 reads YNFKEQ. The CDR3 DNA reads TGTGCCAGCAGCGGCGGGACAGAGAACACTGAAGCTTTCTTT. This gives the protein CASSGGTENTEAFF.